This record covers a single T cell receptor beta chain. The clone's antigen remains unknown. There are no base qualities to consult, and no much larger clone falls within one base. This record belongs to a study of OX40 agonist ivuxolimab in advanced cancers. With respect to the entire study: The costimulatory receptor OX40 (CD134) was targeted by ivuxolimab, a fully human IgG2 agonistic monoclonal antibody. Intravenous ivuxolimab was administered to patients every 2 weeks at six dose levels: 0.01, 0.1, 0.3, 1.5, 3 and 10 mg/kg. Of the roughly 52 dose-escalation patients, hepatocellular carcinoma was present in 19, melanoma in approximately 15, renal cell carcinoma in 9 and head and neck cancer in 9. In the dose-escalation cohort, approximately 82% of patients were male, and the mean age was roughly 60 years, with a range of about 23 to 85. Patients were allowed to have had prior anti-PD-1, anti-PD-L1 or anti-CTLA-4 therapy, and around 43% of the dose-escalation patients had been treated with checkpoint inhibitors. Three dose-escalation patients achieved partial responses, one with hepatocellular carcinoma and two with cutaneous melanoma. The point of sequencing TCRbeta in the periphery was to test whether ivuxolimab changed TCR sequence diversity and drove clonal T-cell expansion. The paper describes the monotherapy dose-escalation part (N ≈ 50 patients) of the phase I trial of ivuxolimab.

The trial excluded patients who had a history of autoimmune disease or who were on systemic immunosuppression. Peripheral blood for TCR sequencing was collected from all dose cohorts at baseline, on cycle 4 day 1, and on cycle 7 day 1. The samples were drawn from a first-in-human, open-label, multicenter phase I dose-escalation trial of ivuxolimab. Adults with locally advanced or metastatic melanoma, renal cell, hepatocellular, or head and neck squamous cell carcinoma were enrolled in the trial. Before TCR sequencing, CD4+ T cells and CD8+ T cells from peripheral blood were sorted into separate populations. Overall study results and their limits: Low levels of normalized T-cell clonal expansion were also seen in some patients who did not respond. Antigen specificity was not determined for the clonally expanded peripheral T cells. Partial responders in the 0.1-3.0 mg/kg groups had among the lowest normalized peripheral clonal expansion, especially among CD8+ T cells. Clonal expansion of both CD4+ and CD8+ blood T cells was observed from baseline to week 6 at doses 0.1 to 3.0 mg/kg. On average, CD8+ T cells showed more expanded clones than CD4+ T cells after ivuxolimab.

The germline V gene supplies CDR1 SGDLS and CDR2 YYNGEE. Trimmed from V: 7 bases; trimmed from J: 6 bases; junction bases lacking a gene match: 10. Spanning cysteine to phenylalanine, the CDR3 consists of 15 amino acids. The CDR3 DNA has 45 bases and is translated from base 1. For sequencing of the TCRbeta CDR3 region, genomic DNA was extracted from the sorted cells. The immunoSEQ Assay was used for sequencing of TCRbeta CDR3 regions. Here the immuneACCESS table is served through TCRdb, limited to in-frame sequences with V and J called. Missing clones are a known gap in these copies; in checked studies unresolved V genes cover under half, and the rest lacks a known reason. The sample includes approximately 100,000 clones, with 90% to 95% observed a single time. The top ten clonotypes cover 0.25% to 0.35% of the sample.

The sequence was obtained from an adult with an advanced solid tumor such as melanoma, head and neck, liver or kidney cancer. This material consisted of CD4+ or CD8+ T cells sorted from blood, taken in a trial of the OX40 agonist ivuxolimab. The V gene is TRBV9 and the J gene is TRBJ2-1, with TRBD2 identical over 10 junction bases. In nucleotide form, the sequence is TGTGCCAGCGGACCGCCGGGACTAGCGTCCAATGAGCAGTTCTTC. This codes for CASGPPGLASNEQFF.